The 9 T cell receptor beta chains listed next were all sequenced from one sample in a study of cytomegalovirus exposure and HLA in healthy donors (dated by TCRdb to about 2017). The protocol used for the library was the immunoSEQ multiplex PCR assay. For the multiplex PCR, a mixture combining 60 forward primers for TCR Vbeta segments and 13 reverse primers for TCR Jbeta segments was used. TCRdb took this table from immuneACCESS and kept in-frame rearrangements with V and J called. Such tables lack part of the clones; where checked against another copy, unresolved V genes explain under half of the gap, and the rest is unexplained. Across this sample there are more than 50,000 clones, with over 60% seen only once. The ten biggest clones cover roughly 25% of the sample. The material sequenced was PBMCs. The receptors here all came from a man in his fifties in good health and CMV-seropositive.

The chain recombines TRBV29-1 with TRBJ2-5; 8 nucleotides line up with TRBD1. This CDR3 contains 13 residues. V trimming: 3 bases; J trimming: 4 bases; junction bases outside the gene matches: 4. Germline V gene sequence: CDR1 SQVTM, CDR2 ANQGSEA. CDR3 amino acids: CSVEDRVVETQYF. The CDR3 DNA is TGCAGCGTTGAGGACAGGGTAGTAGAGACCCAGTACTTC.

This clone was observed a few times. The chain has TRBV7-9 and TRBJ1-6; D unresolved. With 4 bases removed from V and 6 bases from J, the gap between germline ends came to 16 bases. Germline CDR1 and CDR2: SEHNR and FQNEAQ (reference sequence). This CDR3 comprises 16 residues. The CDR3: CASSSLDNSGNSPLHF. DNA for the CDR3: TGTGCCAGCAGCTCGCTTGACAATAGCGGTAATTCACCCCTCCACTTT.

The chain couples TRBV15 to TRBJ1-5, with D possibly TRBD1 on 6 matching bases. The V and J ends lost 0 bases and 2 bases respectively, with 14 bases between them. This CDR3 region has 17 residues. Germline V gene lookup returns CDR1 LNHNV and CDR2 YYDKDF (reference sequence). CDR3 DNA: TGTGCCACCAGCAGAGATAGACCAGGGGTCGGCAATCAGCCCCAGCATTTT. Its translation is CATSRDRPGVGNQPQHF.

The genes are TRBV6-5 and TRBJ1-2; D is possibly TRBD1 (5 bases). The ends were cut back, 7 bases at V and 2 bases at J, with 14 bases in the middle. This CDR3 is built from 14 residues. CDR1 is MNHEY and CDR2 is SVGAGI in the germline V gene. The CDR3 coding sequence is TGTGCCAGCAAGCTGCGGGACGAAAACTATGGCTACACCTTC. Its translation is CASKLRDENYGYTF.

J is TRBJ1-2 and V is TRBV2; D remains ambiguous. The germline V and J ends were trimmed by 7 bases and 0 bases, with 12 bases remaining between them. The CDR3 is 14 amino acids. Germline V gene lookup returns CDR1 SNHLY and CDR2 FYNNEI. The CDR3 bases are TGTGCCAGCAACCGGGGAGAGTCTAACTATGGCTACACCTTC. Protein product: CASNRGESNYGYTF. The whole variable domain, filled in from reference TRBV2 and TRBJ1-2, reads EPEVTQTPSHQVTQMGQEVILRCVPISNHLYFYWYRQILGQKVEFLVSFYNNEISEKSEIFDDQFSVERPDGSNFTLKIRSTKLEDSAMYFCASNRGESNYGYTFGSGTRLTVV.

The chain links TRBV7-9 to TRBJ1-2; 7 bases are a match to TRBD1. The V segment lost 8 bases and the J segment 8 bases; nucleotides outside the gene matches: 17. From germline, CDR1 is SEHNR and CDR2 FQNEAQ (reference sequence). This CDR3 contains 15 residues. The CDR3 protein is CASQSTGQHREGYTF. The CDR3 bases are TGTGCCAGCCAATCCACGGGACAGCACCGTGAAGGCTACACCTTC.

This chain uses TRBV30 with TRBJ2-3; D is unclear. This CDR3 spans 12 amino acids. Germline V gene data show CDR1 as GTSNPN and CDR2 as SVGIG (reference sequence). Trimming took off 4 bases at V and 0 bases at J, with 5 bases between the two ends. The CDR3 DNA reads as TGTGCCTGGAAAATAAGCACAGATACGCAGTATTTT. This gives the protein CAWKISTDTQYF.

This chain joins TRBV6-1 and TRBJ1-2; no clear D. V was shortened by 0 bases and J by 3 bases, with 14 bases between the two germline ends. CDR3 size: 16 residues. CDR1 MNHNS and CDR2 SASEGT come from the germline V gene. CDR3 nucleotide sequence: TGTGCCAGCAGTGAAGCCCAGGCCGAGAAAGACTATGGCTACACCTTC. Protein: CASSEAQAEKDYGYTF.

In nucleotides, the CDR3 is TGTGCCACCAGCAGAGATCTAGCGACAGCCGGGGAGCTGTTTTTT. Translating gives CATSRDLATAGELFF. The chain employs TRBV15 and TRBJ2-2; D might be TRBD2 (6 bases). Trimming took off 0 bases at V and 6 bases at J, with 11 bases between the two ends. The germline V gene has CDR1 LNHNV and CDR2 YYDKDF (reference sequence). CDR3 size: 15 residues.